This T cell receptor beta chain was recovered during a study of blood T cell repertoires in COVID-19 (dated by TCRdb to the early 2020s). General notes on the study: Samples from collaborators originated in the United States, Italy and Spain and spanned both the acute and convalescent phases of COVID-19. The prospective study material was composed of cDNA or gDNA derived from T cells, B-cell-depleted T cells, or PBMCs. The dataset comprised deeply sampled blood TCRbeta repertoires from subjects exposed to, actively infected with, or recovered from COVID-19. The repertoires were made available in a free public database intended to serve as a resource for research on the immune response to SARS-CoV-2. Samples were obtained from the ongoing ImmuneRACE study (first 160 participants) and from about 1,300 subjects provided by 6 global collaborators. The sample metadata nearly always contained a de-identified subject ID, COVID-19 status, age in years and sex. HLA class I and class II types, where available, came from metadata supplied by the sample provider rather than from assay-based typing. General conclusions and limits of the study: The quantity of clinical and demographic metadata differed by source and by participant and was supplied without curation.

A second Seattle source provided samples from volunteer blood donors who had recovered from COVID-19. Collaborating institutions collected whole blood in K2EDTA tubes following their own protocols. For TCRbeta analysis, collaborators shipped samples in one of three forms: frozen whole blood, isolated PBMCs, or DNA extracted from either of those sample types. Points on this clone: The antigen it binds to is not known. No base quality values were provided; no much bigger clone lies one nucleotide off.

There are 16 amino acids in the CDR3, from cysteine to phenylalanine inclusive. Solely the CDR3 DNA is kept, with 48 bases framed from the first base. The germline V gene encodes CDR1 MDHEN and CDR2 SYDVKM. Compared with germline, V lacks 0 bases and J lacks 0 bases; bases without a gene match: 5. TCRbeta CDR3 regions were amplified from genomic DNA by means of the immunoSEQ Assay, a bias-controlled multiplex PCR. The paper's processing steps were these. The number of nucleated cells in each sample was estimated by amplification of reference gene primers within the assay. Sequence reads were collapsed and filtered to measure the absolute abundance of every unique TCRbeta CDR3 rearrangement. For each sample, productive Simpson clonality was calculated as the square root of Simpson's diversity index over productive rearrangements. Entries here come from immuneACCESS through TCRdb and include only in-frame sequences with V and J called. Some clones fail to appear in such tables; in the studies checked, an unresolved V gene covers under half of the shortfall, and the cause of the remainder is unknown. V and J calls plus clone size are reproduced from that table; the DNA served to infer D and trimming. The table for this sample lists some 200,000 clones; around 82% of them were counted only once. Around 2.7% of the sample is in the top ten clones.

The clonotype was recovered from a woman aged 30 to 39 who had recovered from COVID-19. The V and J segments used are TRBV28 and TRBJ2-7; 7 nucleotides in the junction match TRBD2. The specimen sequenced was peripheral blood. The nucleotides read TGTGCCAGCAGTTTATGCTGCGGGAGAGACTCCTACGAGCAGTACTTC. Its translation reads: CASSLCCGRDSYEQYF.